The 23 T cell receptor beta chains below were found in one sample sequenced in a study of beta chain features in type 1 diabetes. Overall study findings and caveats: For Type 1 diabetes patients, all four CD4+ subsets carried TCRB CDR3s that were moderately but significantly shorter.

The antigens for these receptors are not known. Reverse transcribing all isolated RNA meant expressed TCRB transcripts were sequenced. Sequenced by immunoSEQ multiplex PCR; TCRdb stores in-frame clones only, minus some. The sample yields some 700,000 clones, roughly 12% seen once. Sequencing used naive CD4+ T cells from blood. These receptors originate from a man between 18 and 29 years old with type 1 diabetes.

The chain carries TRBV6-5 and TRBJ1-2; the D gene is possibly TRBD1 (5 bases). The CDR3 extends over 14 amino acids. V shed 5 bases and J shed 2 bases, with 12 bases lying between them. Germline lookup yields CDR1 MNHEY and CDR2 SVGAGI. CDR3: CASSRGDLNYGYTF. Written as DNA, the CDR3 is TGTGCCAGCAGTCGGGGCGACTTAAACTATGGCTACACCTTC.

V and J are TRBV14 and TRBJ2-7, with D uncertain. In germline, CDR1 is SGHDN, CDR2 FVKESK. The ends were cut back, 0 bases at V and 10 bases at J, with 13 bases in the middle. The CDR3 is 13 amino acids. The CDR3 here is CASSQDSVGIQYF. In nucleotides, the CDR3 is TGTGCCAGCAGCCAAGATTCGGTGGGGATCCAGTACTTC.

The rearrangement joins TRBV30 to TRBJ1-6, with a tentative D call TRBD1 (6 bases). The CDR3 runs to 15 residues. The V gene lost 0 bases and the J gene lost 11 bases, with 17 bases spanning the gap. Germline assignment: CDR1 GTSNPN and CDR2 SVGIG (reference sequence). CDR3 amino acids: CAWSVRGGLSAPLHF. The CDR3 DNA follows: TGTGCCTGGAGTGTTAGGGGGGGGCTAAGTGCACCCCTCCACTTT.

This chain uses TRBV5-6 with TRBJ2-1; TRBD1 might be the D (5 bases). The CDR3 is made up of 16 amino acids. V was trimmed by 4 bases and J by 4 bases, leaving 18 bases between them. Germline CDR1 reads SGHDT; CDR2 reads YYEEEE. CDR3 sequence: CASSPTLTASYNEQFF. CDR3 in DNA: TGTGCCAGCAGCCCTACTCTGACAGCATCTTACAATGAGCAGTTCTTC.

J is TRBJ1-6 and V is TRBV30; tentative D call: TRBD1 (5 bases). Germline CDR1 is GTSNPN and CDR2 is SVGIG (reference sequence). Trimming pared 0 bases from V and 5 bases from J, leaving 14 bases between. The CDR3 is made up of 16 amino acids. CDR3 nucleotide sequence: TGTGCCTGGAGTGTACAAGGGGAGGGCAATAATTCACCCCTCCACTTT. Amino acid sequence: CAWSVQGEGNNSPLHF.

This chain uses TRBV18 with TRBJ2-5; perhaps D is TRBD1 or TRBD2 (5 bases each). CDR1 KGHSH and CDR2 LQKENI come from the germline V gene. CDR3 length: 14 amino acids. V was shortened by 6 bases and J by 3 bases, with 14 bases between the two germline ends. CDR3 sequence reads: CASSPAAGKETQYF. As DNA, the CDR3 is TGTGCCAGCTCCCCAGCGGCAGGGAAAGAGACCCAGTACTTC. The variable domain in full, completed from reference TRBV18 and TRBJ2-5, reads NAGVMQNPRHLVRRRGQEARLRCSPMKGHSHVYWYRQLPEEGLKFMVYLQKENIIDESGMPKERFSAEFPKEGPSILRIQQVVRGDSAAYFCASSPAAGKETQYFGPGTRLLVL.

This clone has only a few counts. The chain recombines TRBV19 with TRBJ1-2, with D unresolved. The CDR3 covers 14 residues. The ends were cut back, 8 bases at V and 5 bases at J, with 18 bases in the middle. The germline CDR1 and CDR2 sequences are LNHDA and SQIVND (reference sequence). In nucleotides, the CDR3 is TGTGCCAGTCAGTTGTCGGGCCATGATTATGGCTACACCTTC. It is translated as CASQLSGHDYGYTF. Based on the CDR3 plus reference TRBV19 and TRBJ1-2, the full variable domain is DGGITQSPKYLFRKEGQNVTLSCEQNLNHDAMYWYRQDPGQGLRLIYYSQIVNDFQKGDIAEGYSVSREKKESFPLTVTSAQKNPTAFYLCASQLSGHDYGYTFGSGTRLTVV.

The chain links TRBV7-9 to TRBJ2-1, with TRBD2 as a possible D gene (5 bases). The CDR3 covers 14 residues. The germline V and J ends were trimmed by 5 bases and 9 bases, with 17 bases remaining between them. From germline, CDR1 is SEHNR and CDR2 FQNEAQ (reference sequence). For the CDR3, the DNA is TGTGCCAGCAGCCAACCAACCGAAGAGGGTGAGCAGTTCTTC. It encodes CASSQPTEEGEQFF.

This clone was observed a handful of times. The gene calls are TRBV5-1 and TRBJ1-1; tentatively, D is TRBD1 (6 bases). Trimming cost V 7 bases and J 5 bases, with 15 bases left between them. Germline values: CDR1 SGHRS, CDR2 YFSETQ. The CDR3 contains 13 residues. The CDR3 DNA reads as TGCGCCAGCCGGCAGGGGCTCGGGACTGAAGCTTTCTTT. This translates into CASRQGLGTEAFF.

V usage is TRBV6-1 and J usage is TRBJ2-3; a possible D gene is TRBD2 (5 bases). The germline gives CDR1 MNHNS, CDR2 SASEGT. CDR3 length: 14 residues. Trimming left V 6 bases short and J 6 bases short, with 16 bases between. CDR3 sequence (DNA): TGTGCCAGCAGCGGCCGGACCCCGGGGGATACGCAGTATTTT. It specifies CASSGRTPGDTQYF.

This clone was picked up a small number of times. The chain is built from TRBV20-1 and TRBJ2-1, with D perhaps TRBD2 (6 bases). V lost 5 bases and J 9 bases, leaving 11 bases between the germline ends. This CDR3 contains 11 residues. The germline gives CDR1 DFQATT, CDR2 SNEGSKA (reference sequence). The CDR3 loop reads CSAYQLAEQFF. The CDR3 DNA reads TGCAGTGCTTACCAACTAGCTGAGCAGTTCTTC.

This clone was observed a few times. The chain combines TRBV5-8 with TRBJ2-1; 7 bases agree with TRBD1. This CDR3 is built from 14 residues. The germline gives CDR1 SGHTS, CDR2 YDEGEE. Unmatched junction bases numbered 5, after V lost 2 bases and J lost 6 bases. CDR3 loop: CASSFRRTGNEQFF. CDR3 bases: TGTGCCAGCAGCTTCCGACGGACAGGCAATGAGCAGTTCTTC.

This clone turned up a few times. CDR3 loop: CAWRTGFTEAFF. CDR3 nucleotide sequence: TGTGCCTGGAGGACAGGGTTCACTGAAGCTTTCTTT. The rearrangement links TRBV30 to TRBJ1-1; 7 nucleotides align to TRBD1. The V gene end was trimmed by 3 bases and the J gene end by 4 bases; junction bases not matched to a gene: 2. The CDR3 is 12 amino acids. Germline CDR1 reads GTSNPN; CDR2 reads SVGIG (reference sequence).

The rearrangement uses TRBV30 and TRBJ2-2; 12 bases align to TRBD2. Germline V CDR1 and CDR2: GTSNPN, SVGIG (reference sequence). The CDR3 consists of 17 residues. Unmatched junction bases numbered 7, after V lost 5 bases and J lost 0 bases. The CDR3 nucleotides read TGTGCCTGGGATGGACTAGCGGGGAGTTCGAACACCGGGGAGCTGTTTTTT. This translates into CAWDGLAGSSNTGELFF.

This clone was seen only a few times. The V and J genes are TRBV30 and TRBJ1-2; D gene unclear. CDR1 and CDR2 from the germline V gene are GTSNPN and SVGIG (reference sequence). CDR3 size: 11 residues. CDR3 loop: CAWASARRYTF. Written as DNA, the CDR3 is TGTGCTTGGGCCAGTGCCCGAAGGTACACCTTC.

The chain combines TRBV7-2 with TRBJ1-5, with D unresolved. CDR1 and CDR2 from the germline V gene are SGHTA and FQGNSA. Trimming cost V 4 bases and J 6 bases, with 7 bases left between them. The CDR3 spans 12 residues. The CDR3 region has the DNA TGTGCCAGCAGCTGGGGAGCTCAGCCCCAGCATTTT. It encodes CASSWGAQPQHF.

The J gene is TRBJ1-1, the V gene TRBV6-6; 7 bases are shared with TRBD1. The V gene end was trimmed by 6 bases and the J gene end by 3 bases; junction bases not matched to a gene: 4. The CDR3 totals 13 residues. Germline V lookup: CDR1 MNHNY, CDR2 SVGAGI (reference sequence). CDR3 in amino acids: CASSRQGYTEAFF. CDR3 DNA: TGTGCCAGCAGCCGACAGGGCTACACTGAAGCTTTCTTT.

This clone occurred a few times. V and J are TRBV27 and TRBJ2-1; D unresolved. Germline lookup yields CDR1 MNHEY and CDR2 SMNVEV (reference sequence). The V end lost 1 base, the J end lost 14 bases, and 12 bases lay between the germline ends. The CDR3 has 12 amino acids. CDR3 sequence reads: CASSLYVPTKFF. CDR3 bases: TGTGCCAGCAGTTTATACGTCCCGACAAAGTTCTTC.

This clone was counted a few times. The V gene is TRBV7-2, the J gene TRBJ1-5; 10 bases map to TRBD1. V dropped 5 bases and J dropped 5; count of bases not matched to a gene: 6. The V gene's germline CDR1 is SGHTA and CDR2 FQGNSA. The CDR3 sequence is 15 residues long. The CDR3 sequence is CASSVGTGVYQPQHF. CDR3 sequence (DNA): TGTGCCAGCAGCGTCGGGACAGGGGTTTATCAGCCCCAGCATTTT.

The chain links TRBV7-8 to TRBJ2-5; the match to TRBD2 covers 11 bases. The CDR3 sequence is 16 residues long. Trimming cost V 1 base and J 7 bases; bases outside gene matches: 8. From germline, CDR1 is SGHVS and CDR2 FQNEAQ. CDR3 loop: CASSLVGLAARGTQYF. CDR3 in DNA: TGTGCCAGCAGCTTAGTGGGACTAGCGGCCCGCGGGACCCAGTACTTC.

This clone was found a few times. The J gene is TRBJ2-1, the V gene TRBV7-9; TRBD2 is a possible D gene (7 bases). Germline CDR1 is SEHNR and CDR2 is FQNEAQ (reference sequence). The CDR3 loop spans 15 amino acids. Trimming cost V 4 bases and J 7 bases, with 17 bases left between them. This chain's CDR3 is CASSSPWSGTNEQFF. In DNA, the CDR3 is TGTGCCAGCAGCTCCCCCTGGAGCGGGACAAATGAGCAGTTCTTC. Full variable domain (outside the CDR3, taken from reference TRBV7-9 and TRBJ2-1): DTGVSQNPRHKITKRGQNVTFRCDPISEHNRLYWYRQTLGQGPEFLTYFQNEAQLEKSRLLSDRFSAERPKGSFSTLEIQRTEQGDSAMYLCASSSPWSGTNEQFFGPGTRLTVL.

The CDR3 loop is CASSSTALGYEQYF. The CDR3 nucleotides read TGTGCCAGCAGCTCGACAGCCCTTGGGTACGAGCAGTACTTC. The chain employs TRBV11-2 and TRBJ2-7; D perhaps matches TRBD1 (5 bases). V was clipped by 4 bases and J by 4 bases, with 14 bases between them. The CDR3 has 14 residues. Per the germline V gene, CDR1 is SGHAT and CDR2 is FQNNGV.

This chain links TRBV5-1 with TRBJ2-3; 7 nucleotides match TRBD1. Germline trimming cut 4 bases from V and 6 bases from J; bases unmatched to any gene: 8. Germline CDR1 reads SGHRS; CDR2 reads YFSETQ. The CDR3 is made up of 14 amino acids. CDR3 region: CASSEGQVPDTQYF. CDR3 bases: TGCGCCAGCAGCGAAGGACAGGTCCCCGATACGCAGTATTTT.